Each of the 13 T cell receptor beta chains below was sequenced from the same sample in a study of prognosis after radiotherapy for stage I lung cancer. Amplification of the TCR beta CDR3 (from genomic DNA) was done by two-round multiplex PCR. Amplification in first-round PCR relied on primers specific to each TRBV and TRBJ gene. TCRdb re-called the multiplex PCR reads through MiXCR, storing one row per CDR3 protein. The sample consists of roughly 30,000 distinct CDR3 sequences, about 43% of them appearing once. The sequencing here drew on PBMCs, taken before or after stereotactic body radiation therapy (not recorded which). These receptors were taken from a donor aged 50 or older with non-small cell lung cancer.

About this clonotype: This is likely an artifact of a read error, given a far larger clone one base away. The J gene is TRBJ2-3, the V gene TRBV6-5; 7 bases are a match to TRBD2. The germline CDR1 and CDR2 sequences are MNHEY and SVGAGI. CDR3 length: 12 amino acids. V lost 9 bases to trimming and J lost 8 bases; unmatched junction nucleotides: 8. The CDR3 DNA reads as TGTGCCAGAAGTCCTACTAGCGCTACGCAGTATTTT. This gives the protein CARSPTSATQYF.

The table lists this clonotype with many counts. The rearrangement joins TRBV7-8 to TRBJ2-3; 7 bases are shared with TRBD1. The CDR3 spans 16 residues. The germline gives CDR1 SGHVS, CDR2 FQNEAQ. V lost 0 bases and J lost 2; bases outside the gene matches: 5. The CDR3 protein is CASSLAGQVNTDTQYF. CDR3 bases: TGTGCCAGCAGCTTAGCTGGACAGGTGAACACAGATACGCAGTATTTT.

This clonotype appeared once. CDR3 coding DNA: TGTGCCAGCAGCCGGGACAGAAATTCACCCCTCCACTTT. It translates to CASSRDRNSPLHF. The genes are TRBV9 and TRBJ1-6; 7 nucleotides agree with TRBD1. CDR1 SGDLS and CDR2 YYNGEE come from the germline V gene. Losses at the gene ends were 4 bases for V and 7 bases for J; bases not matched to a gene: 2. The CDR3 contains 13 residues.

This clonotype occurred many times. CDR3 nucleotide sequence: TGTGCCAGCAGCTTGGGGCAGGGAGGAACGGGGGGCTACACCTTC. Translated: CASSLGQGGTGGYTF. The chain carries TRBV4-2 and TRBJ1-2, with D possibly matching TRBD1 (5 bases). The germline CDR1 and CDR2 sequences are LGHNA and YNFKEQ. Trimming took 5 bases from V and 8 from J, leaving 21 bases between them. This CDR3 comprises 15 residues.

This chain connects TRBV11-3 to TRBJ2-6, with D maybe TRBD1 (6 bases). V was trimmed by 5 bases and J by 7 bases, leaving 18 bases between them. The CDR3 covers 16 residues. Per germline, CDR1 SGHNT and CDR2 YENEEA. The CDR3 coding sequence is TGTGCCAGCAGCCCCTCAGGGGCCCCCTGTGCCAACGTCCTGACTTTC. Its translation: CASSPSGAPCANVLTF.

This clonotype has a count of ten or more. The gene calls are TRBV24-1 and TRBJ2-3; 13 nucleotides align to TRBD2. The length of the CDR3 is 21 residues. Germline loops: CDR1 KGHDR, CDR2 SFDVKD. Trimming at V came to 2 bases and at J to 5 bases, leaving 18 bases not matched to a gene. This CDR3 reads CATSDYFRTSGSGGSRDTQYF. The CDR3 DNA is TGTGCCACCAGTGATTATTTTCGGACTAGCGGGAGTGGGGGATCAAGAGATACGCAGTATTTT.

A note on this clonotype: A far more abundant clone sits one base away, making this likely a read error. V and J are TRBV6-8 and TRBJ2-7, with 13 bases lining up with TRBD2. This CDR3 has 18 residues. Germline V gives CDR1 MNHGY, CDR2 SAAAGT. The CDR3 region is CVSSPGTSGKGSSYEQYF. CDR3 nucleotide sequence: TGTGTCAGCAGCCCCGGGACTAGCGGGAAGGGGAGCTCCTACGAGCAGTACTTC.

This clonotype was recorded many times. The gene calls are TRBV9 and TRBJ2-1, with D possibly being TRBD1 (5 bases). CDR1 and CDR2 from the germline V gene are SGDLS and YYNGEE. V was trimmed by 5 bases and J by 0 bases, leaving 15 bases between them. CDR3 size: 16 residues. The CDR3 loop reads CASSNWGESSYNEQFF. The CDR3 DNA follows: TGTGCCAGCAGTAATTGGGGCGAGAGCTCCTACAATGAGCAGTTCTTC.

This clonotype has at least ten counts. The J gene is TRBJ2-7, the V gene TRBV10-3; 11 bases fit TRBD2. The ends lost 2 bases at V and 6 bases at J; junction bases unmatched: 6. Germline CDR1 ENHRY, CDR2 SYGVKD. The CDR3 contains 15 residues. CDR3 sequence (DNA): TGTGCCATCAGTGAGAGTAGCGGGAGGGTTAGCGAGCAGTACTTC. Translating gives CAISESSGRVSEQYF.

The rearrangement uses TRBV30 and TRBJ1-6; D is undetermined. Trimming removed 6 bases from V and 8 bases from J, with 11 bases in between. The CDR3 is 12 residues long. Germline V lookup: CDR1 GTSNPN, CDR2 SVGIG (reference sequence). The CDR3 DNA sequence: TGTGCCTGTATCGCAATGTATTCACCCCTCCACTTT. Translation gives CACIAMYSPLHF.

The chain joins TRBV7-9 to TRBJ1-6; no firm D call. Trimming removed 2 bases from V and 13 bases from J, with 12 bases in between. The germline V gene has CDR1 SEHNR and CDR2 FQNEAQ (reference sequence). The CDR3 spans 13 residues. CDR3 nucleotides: TGTGCCAGCAGCTTATCCGGGGAAACGCCCCTCCACTTT. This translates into CASSLSGETPLHF.

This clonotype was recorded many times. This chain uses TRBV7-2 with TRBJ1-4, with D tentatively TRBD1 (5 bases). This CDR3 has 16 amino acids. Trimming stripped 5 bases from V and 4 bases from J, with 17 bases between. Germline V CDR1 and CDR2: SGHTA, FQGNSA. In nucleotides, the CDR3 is TGTGCCAGCAGCCCCTCGGGCGGGGGAAATAATGAAAAACTGTTTTTT. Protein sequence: CASSPSGGGNNEKLFF. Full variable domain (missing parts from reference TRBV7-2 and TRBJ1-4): GAGVSQSPSNKVTEKGKDVELRCDPISGHTALYWYRQSLGQGLEFLIYFQGNSAPDKSGLPSDRFSAERTGGSVSTLTIQRTQQEDSAVYLCASSPSGGGNNEKLFFGSGTQLSVL.

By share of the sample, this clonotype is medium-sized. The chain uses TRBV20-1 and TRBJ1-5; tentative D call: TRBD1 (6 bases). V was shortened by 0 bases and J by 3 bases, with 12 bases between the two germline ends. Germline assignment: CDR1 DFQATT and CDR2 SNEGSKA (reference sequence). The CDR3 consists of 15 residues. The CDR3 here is CSARDTGGANQPQHF. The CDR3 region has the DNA TGCAGTGCTAGAGATACGGGGGGGGCCAATCAGCCCCAGCATTTT.